This paragraph covers one T cell receptor (beta chain) sequence. No antigen is known for it. No much larger clonotype is one base removed from it; base qualities were not supplied. This sample was taken from a study of blood T cell repertoires in COVID-19 (dated by TCRdb to 2018 to 2020). Regarding the study in general: The collaborator samples originated in the United States, Italy and Spain and spanned the acute and convalescent phases of COVID-19. HLA class I and class II types, where available, came from metadata supplied by the sample provider rather than from assay-based typing. The material from the prospective study consisted of cDNA or gDNA derived from T cells, B-cell-depleted T cells, or PBMCs. The repertoires were released in a freely available public database intended as a resource for research on the immune response to SARS-CoV-2. Nearly every sample came with metadata listing a de-identified subject ID, COVID-19 status, age in years and sex. Samples were obtained from the ongoing ImmuneRACE study (first 160 participants) and from roughly 1,300 subjects provided by 6 global collaborators. Subjects who had been exposed to COVID-19, were actively infected with it, or had recovered from it provided the deeply sampled blood TCRbeta repertoires that made up the dataset.

The immunoSEQ Assay, a bias-controlled multiplex PCR, was used to amplify TCRbeta CDR3 regions from genomic DNA. The study's own analysis went as follows. Nucleated cell counts per sample were estimated from amplification of reference gene primers within the assay. To quantify the absolute abundance of each unique TCRbeta CDR3 rearrangement, sequence reads were collapsed and filtered. For each sample, productive Simpson clonality was calculated as the square root of Simpson's diversity index over productive rearrangements. TCRdb mirrors the immuneACCESS table, restricted to in-frame sequences. Some clones are absent from its copies; in checked studies, under half trace to an unresolved V gene, and the reason for the others is unknown. V, J and clone size derive from that table, while D and trimming were established from the DNA sequence. Present in this sample are some 270,000 clones, roughly 88% of which were seen just once. The top ten clones comprise approximately 5.5% of the sample.

On the study overall, not on this receptor specifically: The quantity of clinical and demographic metadata differed by source and by participant and was supplied without curation.

In Seattle, one collaborating source enrolled patients while the infection was active and tracked those patients longitudinally over the course of disease. The collaborating institutions used their own protocols to collect whole blood in K2EDTA tubes. For TCRbeta analysis, collaborator samples were shipped as frozen whole blood, as isolated PBMCs, or as DNA extracted from either sample type. V gives up 7 bases and J gives up 3 bases, and the segment between their germline ends measures 18 bases. Counted from cysteine to phenylalanine, this CDR3 has 15 amino acids. Only the CDR3 DNA is retained, 45 bases long and in frame from the first base. According to the germline V gene, CDR1 reads SNHLY and CDR2 reads FYNNEI.

This chain joins TRBV2 to TRBJ1-1; D gene: possibly TRBD1, on 5 matching bases. The sample consisted of peripheral blood. The source is an elderly woman with COVID-19, enrolled during active disease. DNA sequence: TGTGCCAGCAAAAAGGGCTGGCAGGGTGACACTGAAGCTTTCTTT. It specifies CASKKGWQGDTEAFF.